A single T cell receptor (beta chain) is shown here with its context. What this receptor recognizes is not known. No quality values exist for individual bases; no much larger clone is one base distant. The data derive from a study of vaccination effects on CD4 cells after COVID-19 (dated by TCRdb to between 2020 and 2023). Describing the broader study: Each participant got two doses of an mRNA SARS-CoV-2 vaccine, either BNT162b2 or mRNA-1273. SARS-CoV-2 spike-specific CD4+ TCR repertoires from before and after mRNA vaccination were compared in COVID-19 convalescent patients and in infection-naive vaccine recipients. A total of 10 COVID-19 convalescent patients and a few SARS-CoV-2-naive healthy vaccine recipients were included in the full study. The Oncomine TCR Beta short-read assay on an Illumina iSeq 100 was used to sequence cultures from other donors in the study. Findings and caveats that apply to the study as a whole: In healthy vaccine recipients, vaccine-induced clones were almost all SARS-CoV-2 mono-reactive, with only 1 of 255 cross-reactive with common cold coronaviruses. The study was limited by a small number of convalescent patients and lacked early post-infection timepoints. Marked clonal contraction was observed in both infection-induced and vaccine-induced clones at late post-vaccination timepoints, consistent with waning T cell responses.

The ViraFEST assay stimulated PBMC with viral peptide pools and then used TCR sequencing to identify antigen-specific CD4+ T cell clonotypes by expansion. After around 11 days of culture, CD4+ T cells were isolated with the EasySep CD4+ T cell isolation kit. Negative nucleocapsid antibody results before and after vaccination confirmed that the healthy vaccine recipients had no prior SARS-CoV-2 infection. A few million PBMC per well were cultured with around 9.8 ug/ml peptides in IMDM containing around 5% human AB serum, approximately 10 IU/ml IL-2 and gentamicin. On days 3 and 7, half of the culture medium was replaced with fresh IL-2-containing medium. Unless noted otherwise, every peptide stimulation condition was grown in triplicate wells. Using Ficoll-Paque Plus gradient centrifugation, PBMC were separated from whole blood and then either used fresh or cryopreserved at -140C. The spike proteins of SARS-CoV-2 and of the common cold coronaviruses HCoV-NL63, HCoV-OC43 and HCoV-229E were spanned by overlapping peptide pools. The QIAamp micro DNA kit was used to extract genomic DNA from the cultured CD4+ T cells.

Library generation was performed with the immunoSEQ multiplex PCR assay. TCR beta CDR3 sequencing was performed on DNA from the cultured, isolated CD4+ T cells. In the paper's pipeline: Non-productive TCR sequences were discarded, and reads were trimmed to the CDR3 region, with only CDR3s of 7 or more amino acids retained. Antigen-specific clonotypes were identified using the MANAFEST web app by comparison of expansion in peptide wells against reference cultures. To be called positive, a clone needed expansion at FDR<0.05 compared with the reference and with all other wells, an odds ratio greater than 5, and a frequency greater than 0.1% in two replicate wells. Clonotypes significantly expanded in SARS-CoV-2 spike wells and in at least one common cold coronavirus spike condition were defined as cross-reactive. Using the stringdist R package, CDR3 similarity was measured by Levenshtein distance, and unrooted trees were constructed with ape in R 3.6.1. Entries here come from immuneACCESS through TCRdb and include only in-frame sequences with V and J called. Some clones fail to appear in such tables; in the studies checked, an unresolved V gene covers under half of the shortfall, and the cause of the remainder is unknown. The DNA was the basis for D and trimming; V, J and clone size are from that table. The sample has about 79,000 clones on record, around 76% of them singletons. Of the sample, 1.5% to 2% falls within the top ten clones.

Reading from cysteine to phenylalanine, the CDR3 counts 11 amino acids. CDR3 DNA only is kept here, 33 bases in frame from base 1. The germline V gene specifies WSHSY as CDR1 and SAAADI as CDR2. V was cut back by 6 bases and J by 8 bases, leaving a gap of 10 bases between them. The clonotype comes from a human donor who received a COVID-19 vaccine. The rearrangement combines TRBV10-2 with TRBJ1-2, with no reliable assignment of the D segment. The sequencing here drew on CD4+ T cells from PBMCs cultured with HCoV-229E spike peptides, taken before COVID-19 vaccination. This specimen's cell subset or site label, per the study, means: HCoV-229E spike overlapping peptide pool stimulation. The nucleotide sequence reads TGCGCCAGCAGGGGTGAGGAAGGCTACACCTTC. This yields the protein CASRGEEGYTF.